The clone carrying this TCR beta chain was seen a handful of times. TCRdb re-analyzed the PCR reads using MiXCR. The sample contains more than 20,000 clones, about 20% of which appear only once. Thyroid surgery was preceded by no treatment in any patient. This specimen belongs to a study of metastatic and nonmetastatic thyroid tumors. The CDR3 totals 14 residues. Looked up from germline, CDR1 is SNHLY and CDR2 is FYNNEI. J was trimmed by 0 bases and V by 7 bases; bases with no gene match: 3. The sequenced material came from tumor tissue. The sequence was collected from a female donor with papillary thyroid cancer or a benign thyroid nodule (not recorded which). Some clones in this sample may be carry-over from other donors' samples. The chain combines TRBV2 with TRBJ2-3, with 8 bases that match TRBD2. The CDR3 is CASNAGGSTDTQYF. CDR3 sequence (DNA): TGTGCCAGCAATGCGGGGGGCAGCACAGATACGCAGTATTTT.